Below are 27 T cell receptor beta chains sequenced from a single sample in a study of cytomegalovirus exposure and HLA in healthy donors. Repertoires were generated with immunoSEQ multiplex PCR, while TCRdb's copy carries only in-frame clones and drops some. The sample yields 82,000 or so clones, approximately 95% seen once. Sequenced sample: PBMCs. The receptors originated from a young woman in good health and CMV-seronegative.

The V and J genes are TRBV6-6 and TRBJ2-2, with D perhaps TRBD1 (6 bases). The CDR3 contains 13 residues. With 4 bases removed from V and 5 bases from J, the gap between germline ends came to 8 bases. Germline V gene sequence: CDR1 MNHNY, CDR2 SVGAGI (reference sequence). The CDR3 here is CASSFTGTGELFF. CDR3 in DNA: TGTGCCAGCAGTTTTACAGGGACCGGGGAGCTGTTTTTT.

The J gene is TRBJ1-3, the V gene TRBV5-4; 7 nucleotides match TRBD1. The junction had 9 bases not matched to a gene; V was cut back by 4 bases and J by 2 bases. CDR1 is SGHNT, CDR2 YYREEE, per germline (reference sequence). This CDR3 comprises 16 residues. The CDR3 is CASSASGRGTGNTIYF. The CDR3 DNA reads TGTGCCAGCAGCGCCTCGGGCAGGGGGACTGGAAACACCATATATTTT.

The chain combines TRBV6-4 with TRBJ1-6; 7 bases agree with TRBD1. The CDR3 has 15 residues. The trim removed 0 bases at V and 7 bases at J, leaving 3 bases unmatched. Per the germline V gene, CDR1 is MRHNA and CDR2 is SNTAGT. CDR3 residues: CASSDSRTGNSPLHF. CDR3 in DNA: TGTGCCAGCAGTGACTCACGGACAGGAAATTCACCCCTCCACTTT.

This rearrangement joins TRBV14 to TRBJ2-6, with 8 bases matching TRBD1. Per germline, CDR1 SGHDN and CDR2 FVKESK. The trim removed 4 bases at V and 4 bases at J, leaving 3 bases unmatched. The CDR3 length is 15 residues. The DNA for the CDR3 is TGTGCCAGCAGCCCGACAGGGGTGGGGGCCAACGTCCTGACTTTC. Translating it yields CASSPTGVGANVLTF.

The chain is built from TRBV7-2 and TRBJ1-5; D unclear. CDR3 length: 16 residues. Germline assignment: CDR1 SGHTA and CDR2 FQGNSA. Between the trimmed V and J ends, which lost 2 bases and 0 bases, there was a span of 11 bases. The CDR3 reads CASSLLPVNSNQPQHF. In DNA form, the CDR3 reads TGTGCCAGCAGCTTATTACCGGTTAATAGCAATCAGCCCCAGCATTTT.

V usage is TRBV5-3 and J usage is TRBJ2-7; 8 nucleotides agree with TRBD1. TRBV5-3 is an ORF, and what it does is uncertain. V gave up 4 bases and J gave up 4 bases; unmatched junction bases: 7. CDR3 length equals 14 residues. The CDR3 DNA reads as TGTGCCAGAAGCCTCCGGACAGGGTTTTACGAGCAGTACTTC. Residues: CARSLRTGFYEQYF.

The gene calls are TRBV7-9 and TRBJ1-6; 8 bases fit TRBD1. The J segment lost 12 bases and the V segment lost 5 bases, leaving 3 bases of the junction unmatched. The CDR3 runs 12 residues. Looked up from germline, CDR1 is SEHNR and CDR2 is FQNEAQ (reference sequence). CDR3 bases: TGTGCCAGCAGCCGACAGGGGTTACCCCTCCACTTT. The encoded protein is CASSRQGLPLHF. Looking up the rest from reference TRBV7-9 and TRBJ1-6 gives the full variable domain: DTGVSQNPRHKITKRGQNVTFRCDPISEHNRLYWYRQTLGQGPEFLTYFQNEAQLEKSRLLSDRFSAERPKGSFSTLEIQRTEQGDSAMYLCASSRQGLPLHFGNGTRLTVT.

A few counts support this clone. V and J are TRBV5-1 and TRBJ2-7; D is perhaps TRBD1 (5 bases). Trimming removed 2 bases at V and 3 bases at J, with 12 bases between. Germline CDR1 SGHRS, CDR2 YFSETQ. CDR3 length: 14 amino acids. DNA for the CDR3: TGCGCCAGCAGCTTTTTGGATAGGGGCTACGAGCAGTACTTC. This encodes CASSFLDRGYEQYF.

The chain carries TRBV5-6 and TRBJ2-3; 11 positions match TRBD1. Germline V gene sequence: CDR1 SGHDT, CDR2 YYEEEE. CDR3 size: 15 residues. The junction had 4 bases not matched to a gene; V was cut back by 4 bases and J by 3 bases. CDR3 sequence: CASSRGQGATDTQYF. The CDR3 DNA is TGTGCCAGCAGCCGTGGACAGGGGGCGACAGATACGCAGTATTTT.

This clone was seen once. The chain combines TRBV19 with TRBJ1-2; D is unclear. The V and J ends lost 1 base and 1 base respectively, with 4 bases between them. The length of the CDR3 is 13 residues. CDR1 LNHDA and CDR2 SQIVND come from the germline V gene (reference sequence). In DNA, the CDR3 is TGTGCCAGTAGTATAGCCATTAACTATGGCTACACCTTC. As protein: CASSIAINYGYTF.

The chain carries TRBV28 and TRBJ1-1; TRBD1 matches 8 bases. The germline V gene has CDR1 MDHEN and CDR2 SYDVKM. After removal of 11 bases from V and 6 bases from J, the junction contained 11 bases not matched to a gene. The CDR3 sequence is 13 residues long. CDR3 sequence: CAGGVGTGSEAFF. DNA for the CDR3: TGTGCCGGGGGGGTCGGGACAGGTTCTGAAGCTTTCTTT.

The chain recombines TRBV25-1 with TRBJ2-2; tentative D call: TRBD2 (5 bases). The CDR3 extends over 14 amino acids. Germline CDR1 and CDR2: MGHDK and SYGVNS. With 3 bases removed from V and 2 bases from J, the gap between germline ends came to 7 bases. CDR3 sequence (DNA): TGTGCCAGCAGTGAGTCGGGAAACACCGGGGAGCTGTTTTTT. Protein sequence: CASSESGNTGELFF. The full variable domain, rest sourced from reference TRBV25-1 and TRBJ2-2, is EADIYQTPRYLVIGTGKKITLECSQTMGHDKMYWYQQDPGMELHLIHYSYGVNSTEKGDLSSESTVSRIRTEHFPLTLESARPSHTSQYLCASSESGNTGELFFGEGSRLTVL.

The chain recombines TRBV18 with TRBJ1-3, with D possibly being TRBD1 (6 bases). The CDR3 spans 16 residues. Per germline, CDR1 KGHSH and CDR2 LQKENI. V was shortened by 4 bases and J by 0 bases, with 13 bases between the two germline ends. As DNA, the CDR3 is TGTGCCAGCTCACTCTGGACAGCAAGCTCTGGAAACACCATATATTTT. It codes for CASSLWTASSGNTIYF.

J is TRBJ1-6 and V is TRBV29-1, with TRBD1 identical over 8 bases. The junction had 8 bases not matched to a gene; V was cut back by 7 bases and J by 9 bases. Germline V gene sequence: CDR1 SQVTM, CDR2 ANQGSEA. The CDR3 runs 13 residues. This CDR3 reads CSAGSGQGSPLHF. The CDR3 DNA reads TGCAGCGCTGGGTCAGGACAGGGTTCACCCCTCCACTTT.

The chain uses TRBV7-2 and TRBJ1-4; D might be TRBD1 (5 bases). CDR1 and CDR2 (germline): SGHTA, FQGNSA. V was pared by 5 bases and J by 0 bases, with 19 bases between. The CDR3 extends over 18 amino acids. CDR3 nucleotide sequence: TGTGCCAGCAGCCATAGGATGCAGGGTGGCTCAACTAATGAAAAACTGTTTTTT. Translating gives CASSHRMQGGSTNEKLFF.

This chain connects TRBV2 to TRBJ2-5; TRBD1 matches at 7 bases. This CDR3 is 13 amino acids long. CDR1 and CDR2 (germline): SNHLY, FYNNEI. V lost 6 bases to trimming and J lost 4 bases; unmatched junction nucleotides: 5. CDR3 loop: CASSQQGTETQYF. CDR3 bases: TGTGCCAGCAGCCAACAGGGGACAGAGACCCAGTACTTC. Filled out from reference TRBV2 and TRBJ2-5, the complete variable domain reads EPEVTQTPSHQVTQMGQEVILRCVPISNHLYFYWYRQILGQKVEFLVSFYNNEISEKSEIFDDQFSVERPDGSNFTLKIRSTKLEDSAMYFCASSQQGTETQYFGPGTRLLVL.

A few counts support this clone. This sample includes further DNA sequences coding for the same CDR3. The chain employs TRBV10-2 and TRBJ2-1, with D maybe TRBD1 (6 bases). With 7 bases removed from V and 0 bases from J, the gap between germline ends came to 10 bases. The CDR3 loop spans 14 amino acids. Germline CDR1 WSHSY, CDR2 SAAADI. CDR3 protein: CASTPDSSYNEQFF. CDR3 DNA: TGCGCCAGCACCCCGGACAGCTCCTACAATGAGCAGTTCTTC.

This chain uses TRBV30 with TRBJ2-3; D call uncertain. The CDR3 is 14 amino acids. V lost 4 bases to trimming and J lost 2 bases, with 13 bases between them. Germline CDR1 is GTSNPN and CDR2 is SVGIG (reference sequence). CDR3 protein: CAWTVLSPTDTQYF. CDR3 coding DNA: TGTGCCTGGACGGTACTAAGTCCCACAGATACGCAGTATTTT. Full variable domain (missing parts from reference TRBV30 and TRBJ2-3): SQTIHQWPATLVQPVGSPLSLECTVEGTSNPNLYWYRQAAGRGLQLLFYSVGIGQISSEVPQNLSASRPQDRQFILSSKKLLLSDSGFYLCAWTVLSPTDTQYFGPGTRLTVL.

The chain has TRBV6-5 and TRBJ1-1; 7 bases fit TRBD1. Germline trimming cut 6 bases from V and 8 bases from J; bases unmatched to any gene: 12. This CDR3 has 14 amino acids. The germline V gene has CDR1 MNHEY and CDR2 SVGAGI. In nucleotides, the CDR3 is TGTGCCAGCAGCCCCCCCCGAGGGGGCAGGGAAGCTTTCTTT. This gives the protein CASSPPRGGREAFF.

CDR3 amino acids: CASSQGLAGATSYEQYF. The DNA for the CDR3 is TGCGCCAGCAGCCAAGGACTAGCGGGAGCTACCTCCTACGAGCAGTACTTC. The J gene is TRBJ2-7, the V gene TRBV4-1, with 12 bases lining up with TRBD2. The junction had 4 bases not matched to a gene; V was cut back by 1 base and J by 0 bases. CDR1 is MGHRA, CDR2 YSYEKL, per germline. The CDR3 consists of 17 residues.

This clone was picked up one time. The V gene is TRBV20-1, the J gene TRBJ1-5; D is undetermined. Germline lookup yields CDR1 DFQATT and CDR2 SNEGSKA (reference sequence). V gave up 5 bases and J gave up 7 bases, with 9 bases separating them. The CDR3 is made up of 11 amino acids. The CDR3 reads CSASAGQPQHF. The CDR3 bases are TGCAGTGCTTCGGCGGGGCAGCCCCAGCATTTT.

V and J are TRBV27 and TRBJ2-7; TRBD1 aligns across 9 bases. CDR1 and CDR2 from the germline V gene are MNHEY and SMNVEV (reference sequence). The CDR3 contains 14 residues. V trimming: 5 bases; J trimming: 5 bases; junction bases outside the gene matches: 7. CDR3 nucleotide sequence: TGTGCCAGCAGTCTACAGGGGGCGTTGGACGAGCAGTACTTC. Residues: CASSLQGALDEQYF.

This clone was recorded a few times. The chain joins TRBV19 to TRBJ2-7; 8 positions match TRBD2. Looked up from germline, CDR1 is LNHDA and CDR2 is SQIVND (reference sequence). The CDR3 loop spans 12 amino acids. Germline trimming cut 6 bases from V and 4 bases from J; bases unmatched to any gene: 2. The DNA for the CDR3 is TGTGCCAGTAGCGGGGGGGCTTACGAGCAGTACTTC. It translates to CASSGGAYEQYF.

The chain couples TRBV27 to TRBJ2-1; TRBD2 aligns across 8 bases. The CDR3 contains 19 residues. V lost 5 bases, J lost 5 bases, and 20 bases stayed unmatched. In germline, CDR1 is MNHEY, CDR2 SMNVEV (reference sequence). CDR3 nucleotides: TGTGCCAGCAGTCCCGTTGGTAGCGGGACCTCTTGGGGGCACAATGAGCAGTTCTTC. Translating gives CASSPVGSGTSWGHNEQFF.

The rearrangement links TRBV2 to TRBJ2-5; TRBD2 agrees at 8 bases. V shed 0 bases, J shed 7 bases, and the junction held 7 bases outside the gene matches. Germline values: CDR1 SNHLY, CDR2 FYNNEI. There are 15 residues in the CDR3. CDR3 protein: CASSEALAGSGTQYF. The CDR3 DNA sequence: TGTGCCAGCAGTGAAGCCTTAGCGGGGAGCGGGACCCAGTACTTC. Variable domain in full (rest from reference TRBV2 and TRBJ2-5): EPEVTQTPSHQVTQMGQEVILRCVPISNHLYFYWYRQILGQKVEFLVSFYNNEISEKSEIFDDQFSVERPDGSNFTLKIRSTKLEDSAMYFCASSEALAGSGTQYFGPGTRLLVL.

The chain joins TRBV10-1 to TRBJ2-7; 9 bases match TRBD1. Germline values: CDR1 WNHNN, CDR2 SYGVQD (reference sequence). This CDR3 spans 16 amino acids. The trim removed 3 bases at V and 5 bases at J, leaving 11 bases unmatched. The CDR3 nucleotides read TGCGCCAGCAGTGACGCTTCGGGACAGGGTGTCCACGAGCAGTACTTC. It translates to CASSDASGQGVHEQYF.

A remark on this clone: The same CDR3 arises from other DNA sequences in this sample as well. The chain joins TRBV6-4 to TRBJ1-2; D perhaps matches TRBD1 (6 bases). In germline, CDR1 is MRHNA, CDR2 SNTAGT. The length of the CDR3 is 13 residues. V lost 3 bases and J 2 bases, leaving 7 bases between the germline ends. The CDR3 loop is CASSETGNYGYTF. CDR3 nucleotides: TGTGCCAGCAGTGAGACAGGCAACTATGGCTACACCTTC.